Sequencing of this TCR beta chain was carried out in a study of OX40 agonist ivuxolimab in advanced cancers. Broadly, across the study: Ivuxolimab was an agonistic, fully human IgG2 monoclonal antibody directed against OX40 (CD134), a costimulatory receptor. The purpose of peripheral TCRbeta sequencing was to test whether ivuxolimab changed TCR sequence diversity and led to clonal T-cell expansion. A male proportion of about 79% and a mean age of about 60 years, ranging from roughly 23 to 80, were recorded for the dose-escalation cohort. Patients were allowed to have had prior anti-PD-1, anti-PD-L1 or anti-CTLA-4 therapy, and approximately 40% of the dose-escalation patients had been treated with checkpoint inhibitors. Of the roughly 52 dose-escalation patients, hepatocellular carcinoma was present in some 19, melanoma in approximately 15, renal cell carcinoma in 9 and head and neck cancer in 9. The paper describes the monotherapy dose-escalation part (N = 52 patients) of the phase I trial of ivuxolimab. Three dose-escalation patients achieved partial responses, one with hepatocellular carcinoma and two with cutaneous melanoma. Intravenous ivuxolimab was administered to patients every 2 weeks at six dose levels: 0.01, 0.1, 0.3, 1.5, 3 and 10 mg/kg.

Genomic DNA was isolated from the sorted cells so that the TCRbeta CDR3 region could be sequenced. The immunoSEQ Assay was used to sequence the TCRbeta CDR3 regions. Held by TCRdb, this immuneACCESS table contains in-frame sequences only and omits some clones. Under half of the omission traces to an unresolved V gene where checked; the cause of the rest is unknown. Here the sample has around 84,000 clones; about 90% occur a single time. In total, the top ten clones hold 9.5% to 12% of the sample. Patients with a history of autoimmune disease or receiving systemic immunosuppression were excluded from the trial. Peripheral blood for TCR sequencing was collected from all dose cohorts at baseline, on cycle 4 day 1, and on cycle 7 day 1. Samples were obtained from an open-label, multicenter, first-in-human phase I dose-escalation trial of ivuxolimab. Adults with locally advanced or metastatic head and neck squamous cell, hepatocellular, melanoma or renal cell carcinoma were enrolled in the trial. Before TCR sequencing, CD4+ T cells and CD8+ T cells were sorted from peripheral blood as separate populations.

What the study reported, not specific to this receptor: Clonal expansion of both CD4+ and CD8+ blood T cells was observed from baseline to week 6 at doses 0.1 to 3.0 mg/kg. Low levels of normalized T-cell clonal expansion were also shown by some nonresponding patients. Partial responders in the 0.1-3.0 mg/kg groups had among the lowest normalized peripheral clonal expansion, especially among CD8+ T cells. Antigen specificity was not determined for the clonally expanded peripheral T cells. On average, CD8+ T cells showed more expanded clones than CD4+ T cells after ivuxolimab.

As to this clone: Its antigen is unknown. Per-nucleotide qualities are absent, and no much larger clonotype sits a single base away.

The input for sequencing was CD4+ or CD8+ T cells sorted from blood, taken in a trial of the OX40 agonist ivuxolimab. The sequence derives from an adult with an advanced solid tumor such as melanoma, head and neck, liver or kidney cancer.

The DNA reads TGTGCCAGCAGCCAAGATTGGCCGCCCGGGGCGGGGGGGCCCGAAGATACGCAGTATTTT. This translates into CASSQDWPPGAGGPEDTQYF. Recombination linked TRBV4-2 to TRBJ2-3, and TRBD2 aligns with 9 junction nucleotides. Trimming removed 0 bases from V and 5 bases from J; the gene matches leave 18 bases unexplained. From the cysteine through the phenylalanine, the CDR3 covers 20 amino acids. Only the CDR3 region is kept as DNA, spanning 60 bases read in frame from base 1. CDR1 LGHNA and CDR2 YNFKEQ are derived from the germline V gene.